This T cell receptor beta chain is from a study of blood T cell repertoires in COVID-19. Looking at the study overall: Samples of COVID-19 (acute and convalescent) were obtained from the United States, Italy and Spain. In each case, the material was cDNA or gDNA derived from T cells, B-cell-depleted T cells, or PBMCs.

TCRdb's copy holds only in-frame clones and misses some; the assay was immunoSEQ multiplex PCR. The sample lists about 210,000 clones, over 80% occurring once. In its sample, this clone was seen once. Losses at the gene ends were 0 bases for V and 6 bases for J; bases not matched to a gene: 2. CDR1 LGHNA and CDR2 YNFKEQ come from the germline V gene. CDR3 length: 16 amino acids. The clonotype was recovered from a woman between 55 and 75 years old with COVID-19, enrolled during active disease. The source material was peripheral blood. V is TRBV4-2 and J is TRBJ1-6; 10 bases match TRBD1. CDR3 amino acids: CASSQEGQGPNSPLHF. For the CDR3, the DNA is TGTGCCAGCAGCCAAGAGGGACAGGGGCCTAATTCACCCCTCCACTTT.